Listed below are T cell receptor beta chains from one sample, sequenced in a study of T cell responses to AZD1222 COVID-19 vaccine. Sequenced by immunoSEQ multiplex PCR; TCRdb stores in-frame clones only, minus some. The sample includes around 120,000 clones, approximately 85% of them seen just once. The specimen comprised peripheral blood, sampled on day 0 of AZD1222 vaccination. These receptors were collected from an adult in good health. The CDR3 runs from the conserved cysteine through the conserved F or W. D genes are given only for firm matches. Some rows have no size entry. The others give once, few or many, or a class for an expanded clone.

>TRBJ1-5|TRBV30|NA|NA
CAWNKGYSNQPQHF
TGTGCCTGGAATAAAGGTTATAGCAATCAGCCCCAGCATTTT
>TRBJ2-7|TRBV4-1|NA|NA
CASSQPTRGTYEQYF
TGCGCCAGCAGCCAACCGACTAGGGGAACCTACGAGCAGTACTTC
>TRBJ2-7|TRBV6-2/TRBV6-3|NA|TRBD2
CASSYSSGALYEQYF
TGTGCCAGCAGTTACTCGAGCGGGGCCCTCTACGAGCAGTACTTC
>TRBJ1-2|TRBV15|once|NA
CATSRDVAYGYTF
TGTGCCACCAGCAGAGATGTGGCCTATGGCTACACCTTC
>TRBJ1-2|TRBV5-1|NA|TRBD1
CASSLGQGNYGYTF
TGCGCCAGCAGTCTCGGACAGGGAAACTATGGCTACACCTTC
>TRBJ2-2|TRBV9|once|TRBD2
CASSVVRGLAVNTGELFF
TGTGCCAGCAGCGTAGTAAGAGGACTAGCGGTTAACACCGGGGAGCTGTTTTTT
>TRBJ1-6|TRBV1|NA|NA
CTSSPLQGAHSPLHF
TGCACCAGCAGCCCTTTACAGGGGGCCCATTCACCCCTCCACTTT
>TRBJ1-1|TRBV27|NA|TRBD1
CASRQGRNTEAFF
TGTGCCAGCCGACAGGGGAGGAACACTGAAGCTTTCTTT
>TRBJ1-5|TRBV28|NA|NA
CATAESNQPQHF
TGTGCCACCGCCGAAAGCAATCAGCCCCAGCATTTT
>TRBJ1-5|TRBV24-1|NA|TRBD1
CATSERDRGGNQPQHF
TGTGCCACCAGTGAACGGGACAGGGGGGGCAATCAGCCCCAGCATTTT
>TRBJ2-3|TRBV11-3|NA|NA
CASSSRSGRGTDTQYF
TGTGCCAGCAGCTCGAGGTCGGGGCGCGGCACAGATACGCAGTATTTT